The present T cell receptor (beta chain) was sequenced within a study of a mutant IDH1 vaccine in newly diagnosed glioma. Concerning this clone: Its antigen is as yet unknown.

This CDR3 contains 13 residues. In germline, CDR1 is MNHEY, CDR2 SMNVEV (reference sequence). V dropped 8 bases and J dropped 2 bases, with 13 bases sitting between them. This table comes from immunoSEQ multiplex PCR, and its TCRdb copy is limited to in-frame clones, with some not included. The sample consists of about 56,000 clones, 60% to 80% of them appearing once. Documented time point: week 47, end of study. Every vaccination contained 300 ug of the mutant IDH1 20-mer peptide and was paired with topical imiquimod. This sequence was found in a man aged 50 to 59 with glioma. The chain links TRBV27 to TRBJ2-7; D is perhaps TRBD1 (5 bases). The sample here was PBMCs, taken from a glioma patient whose treatment included an IDH1 peptide vaccine. The CDR3 nucleotides read TGTGCCAGCGGAAGACAGCCAGCCTACGAGCAGTACTTC. It encodes CASGRQPAYEQYF.